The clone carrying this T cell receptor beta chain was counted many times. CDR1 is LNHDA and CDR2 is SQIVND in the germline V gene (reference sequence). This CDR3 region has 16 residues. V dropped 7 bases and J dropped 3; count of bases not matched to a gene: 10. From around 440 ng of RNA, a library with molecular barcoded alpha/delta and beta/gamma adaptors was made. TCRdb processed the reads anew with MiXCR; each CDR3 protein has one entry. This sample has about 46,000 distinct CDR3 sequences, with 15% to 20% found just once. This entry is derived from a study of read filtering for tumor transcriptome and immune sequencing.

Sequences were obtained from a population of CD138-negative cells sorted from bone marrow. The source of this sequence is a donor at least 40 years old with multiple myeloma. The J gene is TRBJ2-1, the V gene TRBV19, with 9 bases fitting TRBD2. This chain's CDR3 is CASKVSVSGSYNEQFF. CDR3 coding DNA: TGTGCCAGTAAGGTCTCGGTTAGCGGGAGCTACAATGAGCAGTTCTTC.